Listed below are T cell receptor beta chains from one sample, sequenced in a study of regulatory T cells in long-lasting Graves disease. In TCRdb, the multiplex PCR reads were re-called with MiXCR into one record per CDR3 protein. This sample yields approximately 560,000 distinct CDR3 sequences, of which 15% to 20% are seen a single time; around 11% belongs to the top ten. These data were likewise used in another study, on T cells in Graves' hyperthyroidism and ophthalmopathy.

Sequences were derived from peripheral blood mononuclear cells (PBMCs), sampled at new diagnosis, from a patient treated with antithyroid drugs. The receptors shown here come from a man younger than 35 with Graves disease. The CDR3 runs from the conserved cysteine through the conserved F or W. A D gene is named only where the DNA matches it firmly. Clone sizes are given selectively: once, few, many, or a class where the clone is expanded.

TRBJ2-5,.,TRBV7-9,.,CASSLVRDETQYF,TGTGCCAGCAGCTTAGTCAGGGATGAGACCCAGTACTTC
TRBJ1-2,many,TRBV28,.,CASSLGRGVVYGYTF,TGTGCCAGCAGTTTAGGGAGGGGAGTGGTCTATGGCTACACCTTC
TRBJ2-1,many,TRBV6-1,.,CASKKPLTRSREQFF,TGTGCCAGCAAGAAACCTTTGACTAGATCGCGTGAGCAGTTCTTC
TRBJ2-2,many,TRBV7-6,.,CASRSRPDAYTGELFF,TGTGCCAGCAGATCTCGACCCGACGCATACACCGGGGAGCTGTTTTTT
TRBJ1-6,few,TRBV2,.,CASTLDGHRGSPLHF,TGTGCCAGCACCCTCGACGGACACCGAGGTTCACCCCTCCACTTT
TRBJ2-3,many,TRBV7-8,.,CASGLAGRIDTQYF,TGTGCCAGCGGGCTGGCAGGGAGGATAGATACGCAGTATTTT
TRBJ1-2,few,TRBV6-1,.,CASRAPKTAAGYTF,TGTGCCAGCAGGGCCCCTAAAACCGCGGCCGGCTACACCTTC
TRBJ2-3,few,TRBV15,TRBD2,CATSRDKLAGLTDTQYF,TGTGCCACCAGCAGAGATAAACTAGCGGGACTTACAGATACGCAGTATTTT
TRBJ1-1,.,TRBV28,TRBD1,CASSLRTGGLVDTEAFF,TGTGCCAGCAGTCTCAGGACAGGGGGCCTGGTAGACACTGAAGCTTTCTTT
TRBJ2-1,.,TRBV11-2,TRBD2,CASSLARLAGYNEQFF,TGTGCCAGCAGCTTGGCAAGGCTAGCGGGGTACAATGAGCAGTTCTTC
TRBJ2-6,.,TRBV20-1,TRBD1,CSASRQGGANVLTF,TGCAGTGCTTCTAGACAGGGTGGGGCCAACGTCCTGACTTTC
TRBJ2-7,.,TRBV10-3,.,CAISESQGLEQYF,TGTGCCATCAGTGAGTCGCAAGGGCTCGAGCAGTACTTC
TRBJ2-2,few,TRBV19,TRBD2,CASSIRGRGTGELFF,TGTGCCAGTAGTATCCGCGGGAGAGGTACCGGGGAGCTGTTTTTT
TRBJ1-1,.,TRBV29-1,.,CSVSSTRWGEAFF,TGCAGCGTTTCTTCCACAAGGTGGGGTGAAGCTTTCTTT
TRBJ1-1,.,TRBV27,.,CASSKSRNTEAFF,TGTGCCAGCAGCAAATCGAGGAACACTGAAGCTTTCTTT
TRBJ2-1,.,TRBV20-1,TRBD2,CSAGVAGESYNEQFF,TGCAGTGCTGGGGTAGCGGGAGAGAGCTACAATGAGCAGTTCTTC
TRBJ2-7,many,TRBV5-1,TRBD1,CASRLAPGQGIDEQYF,TGCGCCAGCCGCCTTGCTCCGGGACAGGGTATCGACGAGCAGTACTTC
TRBJ2-1,many,TRBV6-2/TRBV6-3,.,CASSLDQGGNEQFF,TGTGCCAGCAGTTTAGATCAGGGGGGCAATGAGCAGTTCTTC
TRBJ2-4,.,TRBV6-2/TRBV6-3,.,CAHGGDNQNIQYF,TGTGCCCACGGGGGAGACAACCAAAACATTCAGTACTTC
TRBJ2-7,many,TRBV18,.,CASSATGTTYEQYF,TGTGCCAGCTCAGCTACAGGGACCACCTACGAGCAGTACTTC